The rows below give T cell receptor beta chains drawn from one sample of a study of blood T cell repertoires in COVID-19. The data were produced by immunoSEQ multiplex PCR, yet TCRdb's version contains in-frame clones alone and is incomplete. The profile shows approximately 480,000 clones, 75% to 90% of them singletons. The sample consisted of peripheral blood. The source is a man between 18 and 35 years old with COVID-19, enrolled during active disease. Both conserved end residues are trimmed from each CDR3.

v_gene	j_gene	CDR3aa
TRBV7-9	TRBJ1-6	ASSPIQGASSPLH
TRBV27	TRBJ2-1	ASSLPERLNEQF
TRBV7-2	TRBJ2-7	ASSPSLAGRGEQY
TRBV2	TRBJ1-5	ASSGGGGSQH
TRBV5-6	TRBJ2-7	ASRASGSSYEQY
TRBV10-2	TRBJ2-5	ASRGTSGREKETQY
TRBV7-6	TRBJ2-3	ASSLVRSGMTDTQY
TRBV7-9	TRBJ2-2	ASSSLITGGRTGELF
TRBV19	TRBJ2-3	ASSIASPYTDTQY
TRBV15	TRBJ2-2	ATSRDRDLGTGELF
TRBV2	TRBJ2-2	ASSEALTSGTTGELF
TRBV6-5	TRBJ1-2	ASKAGGHYGYT
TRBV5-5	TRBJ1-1	ASSPTRGLNTEAF
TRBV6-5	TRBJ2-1	ASSYSSRLEQF
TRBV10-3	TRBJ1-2	AISLSTGVYGYT
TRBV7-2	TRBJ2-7	ASIFPGHGDCDEQY
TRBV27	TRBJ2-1	ASSFDGRALSYNEQF
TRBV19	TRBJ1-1	ASSTDRNTEAF
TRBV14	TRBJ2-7	ASSQPGTGSYEQY
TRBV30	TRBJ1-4	AWSNSQKKLF
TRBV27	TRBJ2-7	ASSFGLFYEQY
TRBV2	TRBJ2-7	ASSEHSYEQY
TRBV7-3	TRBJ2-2	ASSLQGASGELF
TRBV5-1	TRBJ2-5	ASSFTSGRGETQY
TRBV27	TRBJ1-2	ASSSRSSNYGYT
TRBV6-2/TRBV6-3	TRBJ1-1	ASSFSSVNTEAF
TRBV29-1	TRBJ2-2	SVTGETGELF
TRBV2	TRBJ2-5	ASSEGFSGNQETQY
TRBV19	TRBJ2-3	ASSLTSGSTDTQY
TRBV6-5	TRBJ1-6	ASSYSKRGWNSPLH
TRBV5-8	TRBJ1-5	ASSVGTGGQPQH
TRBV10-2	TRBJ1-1	ASSDWDRGRTEAF
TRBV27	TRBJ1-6	ASGSTGSYNSPLH
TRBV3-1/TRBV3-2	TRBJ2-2	ASSPYSFLAGGTSANTGELF
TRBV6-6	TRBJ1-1	ASKGVGLNTEAF
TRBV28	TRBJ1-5	ASRESNQPQH
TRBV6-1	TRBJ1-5	ASSDGGARQPQH
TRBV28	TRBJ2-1	ASRGVAEDEQF
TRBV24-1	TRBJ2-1	ATSDFPRQGGSYNEQF
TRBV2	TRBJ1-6	ASRAFDNSPLH
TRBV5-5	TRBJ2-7	ASSPTDYEQY
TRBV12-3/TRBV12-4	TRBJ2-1	ASSLDGNGQF